These 13 T cell receptor beta chains share one sample of origin, sequenced in a study of radiotherapy plus CTLA-4 blockade in lung cancer. Here immunoSEQ multiplex PCR was the method, and the copy in TCRdb shows in-frame clones only, minus some. This table holds approximately 98,000 clones, 82% found once. The sample was peripheral blood, taken from a patient treated with radiotherapy plus ipilimumab. These receptors all come from a human donor with non-small cell lung cancer who had a partial response to radiotherapy plus ipilimumab.

This chain connects TRBV30 to TRBJ1-5, with D possibly TRBD1 on 5 matching bases. V gave up 4 bases and J gave up 1 base, with 8 bases separating them. CDR1 is GTSNPN and CDR2 is SVGIG in the germline V gene (reference sequence). This CDR3 has 13 residues. The CDR3 DNA sequence: TGTGCCTGGACAGGGTCCAGCAATCAGCCCCAGCATTTT. It encodes CAWTGSSNQPQHF.

The rearrangement links TRBV6-6 to TRBJ1-5, with D perhaps matching TRBD1 (6 bases). Germline V gene sequence: CDR1 MNHNY, CDR2 SVGAGI (reference sequence). This CDR3 is built from 14 residues. V shed 4 bases and J shed 5 bases, with 12 bases lying between them. This CDR3 reads CASSSNRDHQPQHF. The CDR3 DNA reads TGTGCCAGCAGTTCCAACAGGGATCATCAGCCCCAGCATTTT.

The V gene is TRBV5-1, the J gene TRBJ2-3, with TRBD2 identical over 7 bases. CDR3 length: 15 residues. Trimming at V came to 4 bases and at J to 6 bases, leaving 11 bases not matched to a gene. Germline V lookup: CDR1 SGHRS, CDR2 YFSETQ. The CDR3 is CASSPEVAGADTQYF. The CDR3 DNA sequence: TGCGCCAGCAGCCCAGAGGTAGCGGGTGCCGATACGCAGTATTTT.

A single count supports this clone. The rearrangement joins TRBV18 to TRBJ2-7, with TRBD2 identical over 9 bases. The CDR3 loop spans 13 amino acids. Trimming at V came to 3 bases and at J to 7 bases, leaving 4 bases not matched to a gene. Germline V gene lookup returns CDR1 KGHSH and CDR2 LQKENI. The CDR3 reads CASSPLAGNEQYF. The CDR3 DNA reads TGTGCCAGCTCACCGCTAGCGGGAAATGAGCAGTACTTC. The entire variable domain, with the rest obtained from reference TRBV18 and TRBJ2-7, is as follows: NAGVMQNPRHLVRRRGQEARLRCSPMKGHSHVYWYRQLPEEGLKFMVYLQKENIIDESGMPKERFSAEFPKEGPSILRIQQVVRGDSAAYFCASSPLAGNEQYFGPGTRLTVT.

Remarks on this clone: An end of the junction differs from the germline gene, which may be a read error. The rearrangement uses TRBV6-1 and TRBJ1-5; 7 bases line up with TRBD1. The CDR3 consists of 14 residues. Germline V lookup: CDR1 MNHNS, CDR2 SASEGT. The CDR3 DNA sequence: TGTGCCAGCAGTCAAGCAGGGGGTGAGCGGCCCCAGCATTTT. Its translation: CASSQAGGERPQHF.

About this clone itself: At the DNA level, this CDR3 is encoded by other sequences in the same sample as well. The chain combines TRBV7-3 with TRBJ2-2; 10 bases agree with TRBD1. The CDR3 totals 14 residues. The junction had 2 bases not matched to a gene; V was cut back by 5 bases and J by 5 bases. Germline assignment: CDR1 SGHTA and CDR2 FQGTGA. The DNA for the CDR3 is TGTGCCAGCAGCCAGGACAGGGGGACCGGGGAGCTGTTTTTT. Encoded protein: CASSQDRGTGELFF.

The CDR3 spells CASTWGVDQPQHF. The DNA for the CDR3 is TGTGCCAGCACCTGGGGGGTCGACCAGCCCCAGCATTTT. This chain uses TRBV28 with TRBJ1-5; D may be TRBD1 (5 bases). V lost 7 bases to trimming and J lost 7 bases, with 14 bases between them. The CDR3 consists of 13 residues. Germline values: CDR1 MDHEN, CDR2 SYDVKM.

This chain connects TRBV7-8 to TRBJ2-1; D call uncertain. Germline CDR1 reads SGHVS; CDR2 reads FQNEAQ. This CDR3 has 15 residues. V lost 6 bases to trimming and J lost 5 bases, with 17 bases between them. The DNA of the CDR3 is TGTGCCAGCAGGACACGAGCTATTCATCACAATGAGCAGTTCTTC. It codes for CASRTRAIHHNEQFF. The entire variable domain, with the rest obtained from reference TRBV7-8 and TRBJ2-1, is as follows: GAGVSQSPRYKVAKRGQDVALRCDPISGHVSLFWYQQALGQGPEFLTYFQNEAQLDKSGLPSDRFFAERPEGSVSTLKIQRTQQEDSAVYLCASRTRAIHHNEQFFGPGTRLTVL.

The CDR3 region has the DNA TGCGCCAGCAGCTTGGTAAGGGCGGGAGGAAACTACGAGCAGTACTTC. It encodes CASSLVRAGGNYEQYF. The chain is built from TRBV5-1 and TRBJ2-7, with 8 positions matching TRBD2. The J segment lost 3 bases and the V segment lost 0 bases, leaving 8 bases of the junction unmatched. This CDR3 is built from 16 residues. From germline, CDR1 is SGHRS and CDR2 YFSETQ.

This sequence joins TRBV5-4 and TRBJ1-1; 7 nucleotides match TRBD1. The CDR3 extends over 14 amino acids. V gave up 2 bases and J gave up 2 bases; unmatched junction bases: 3. Looked up from germline, CDR1 is SGHNT and CDR2 is YYREEE (reference sequence). The CDR3 loop is CASSFNRGNTEAFF. CDR3 DNA sequence: TGTGCCAGCAGCTTCAACAGGGGAAACACTGAAGCTTTCTTT.

V is TRBV19 and J is TRBJ1-2; TRBD1 matches at 8 bases. Per the germline V gene, CDR1 is LNHDA and CDR2 is SQIVND (reference sequence). Unmatched junction bases numbered 6, after V lost 3 bases and J lost 6 bases. The CDR3 is 14 amino acids. The CDR3 DNA reads as TGTGCCAGTAGTATGATGGACAGGGCGAATGGCTACACCTTC. This codes for CASSMMDRANGYTF.

The chain is built from TRBV6-1 and TRBJ1-1; TRBD1 matches 9 bases. Looked up from germline, CDR1 is MNHNS and CDR2 is SASEGT. The ends lost 9 bases at V and 0 bases at J; junction bases unmatched: 8. This CDR3 comprises 15 residues. The chain's CDR3 is CASDPGQGMNTEAFF. In nucleotides, the CDR3 is TGTGCCAGTGATCCGGGACAGGGCATGAACACTGAAGCTTTCTTT.

The V gene is TRBV5-1, the J gene TRBJ2-1; D gene ambiguous. The CDR3 has 14 residues. V lost 4 bases and J lost 0, with 8 bases in between. Per the germline V gene, CDR1 is SGHRS and CDR2 is YFSETQ. The CDR3 sequence is CASSPFSSYNEQFF. The CDR3 DNA follows: TGCGCCAGCAGCCCTTTTAGCTCCTACAATGAGCAGTTCTTC.